The 3 T cell receptor beta chains presented below share a single source sample, sequenced in a study of T cell repertoires in cytomegalovirus infection (dated by TCRdb to between 2018 and 2020). Their target antigens are unknown. The treatment or condition label, as the study defines it: in vitro stimulation with specific CMV peptide epitopes to enrich CMV-specific T cells. This sample was sequenced with an Illumina HiSeq 1500. Using fastp trimming at Q25 and MiXCR clonotype assembly, TCRdb reanalyzed the public sequencing data and kept in-frame beta chains. Rows with a matching CDR3 protein are joined into one entry that keeps the most common DNA and genes. The sample table lists nearly 700,000 distinct CDR3 sequences, around 32% of them with a count of one. The leading ten clones occupy about 20% of the sample. The material was cultured PBMCs, obtained from culture after CMV antigen stimulation. These receptor sequences come from a human donor in good health (CMV status not recorded). Some clones in this sample may be carry-over from other donors' samples.

This clonotype was counted many times. The genes are TRBV10-3 and TRBJ2-7; TRBD1 is a possible D gene (6 bases). V lost 7 bases, J lost 2 bases, and 12 bases lay in between. CDR3 length equals 13 residues. The germline V gene has CDR1 ENHRY and CDR2 SYGVKD. CDR3 protein: CAIKKEGAYEQYF. The DNA for the CDR3 is TGTGCCATCAAGAAAGAGGGGGCCTACGAGCAGTACTTC.

This clonotype was seen a few times. The chain uses TRBV6-1 and TRBJ2-3; D uncertain. This CDR3 spans 17 amino acids. Trimming took off 0 bases at V and 2 bases at J, with 15 bases between the two ends. Germline loops: CDR1 MNHNS, CDR2 SASEGT. DNA of the CDR3: TGTGCCAGCAGTGAAGCCCGCCTCCCCCGAGTCACAGATACGCAGTATTTT. This gives the protein CASSEARLPRVTDTQYF.

The CDR3 region has the DNA TGCAGTGCTAGAGACCGTAGCGGGAGGGCCCCAGATACGCAGTATTTT. Translating it yields CSARDRSGRAPDTQYF. The V call is TRBV20-1, the J call TRBJ2-3, with 11 bases matching TRBD2. V shed 0 bases, J shed 4 bases, and the junction held 6 bases outside the gene matches. Germline V CDR1 and CDR2: DFQATT, SNEGSKA (reference sequence). This CDR3 has 16 residues.